This entry is about one TCR beta chain. The antigen is undetermined. The assay was immunoSEQ multiplex PCR, and TCRdb's table has in-frame clones only and misses some. The repertoire holds some 96,000 clones, with about 91% as singletons. This sample is drawn from a study of siplizumab effects on memory and regulatory T cells. Study observations and caveats: The alloresponse seemed to draw substantially on naive T cells, which appeared more diverse than memory cells. Roughly 75-95% of dividing CD4+ or CD8+ clones were without an attributable naive or memory phenotype. Suppressive function of proliferating Tregs from siplizumab cultures was not confirmed.

Between the trimmed V and J ends, which lost 3 bases and 8 bases, there was a span of 7 bases. The germline V gene has CDR1 SGHDN and CDR2 FVKESK. This CDR3 is 11 amino acids long. This rearrangement joins TRBV14 to TRBJ1-2, with D uncertain. The sequencing sample was made of CD4+ T cells sorted from blood. This sequence originates from a human donor in good health. The CDR3 DNA is TGTGCCAGCAGCCAGGTGGAGGGCTACACCTTC. Protein: CASSQVEGYTF.